This T cell receptor (beta chain) comes out of a study of blood T cell repertoires in COVID-19. Here immunoSEQ multiplex PCR was the method, and the copy in TCRdb shows in-frame clones only, minus some. There are some 290,000 clones in the sample; nearly 90% occur only once, and 0.95% to 1.3% lies in the top ten. With 6 bases removed from V and 8 bases from J, the gap between germline ends came to 13 bases. Germline CDR1 is KGHDR and CDR2 is SFDVKD. CDR3 length equals 13 residues. This rearrangement joins TRBV24-1 to TRBJ2-4; a possible D gene is TRBD2 (5 bases). This TCR derives from a woman between 35 and 50 years old with COVID-19, enrolled during active disease. The sequencing sample was made of peripheral blood. The CDR3 DNA reads as TGTGCCACCAGTCCGGGGAGAACGGACATTCAGTACTTC. It yields the protein CATSPGRTDIQYF.